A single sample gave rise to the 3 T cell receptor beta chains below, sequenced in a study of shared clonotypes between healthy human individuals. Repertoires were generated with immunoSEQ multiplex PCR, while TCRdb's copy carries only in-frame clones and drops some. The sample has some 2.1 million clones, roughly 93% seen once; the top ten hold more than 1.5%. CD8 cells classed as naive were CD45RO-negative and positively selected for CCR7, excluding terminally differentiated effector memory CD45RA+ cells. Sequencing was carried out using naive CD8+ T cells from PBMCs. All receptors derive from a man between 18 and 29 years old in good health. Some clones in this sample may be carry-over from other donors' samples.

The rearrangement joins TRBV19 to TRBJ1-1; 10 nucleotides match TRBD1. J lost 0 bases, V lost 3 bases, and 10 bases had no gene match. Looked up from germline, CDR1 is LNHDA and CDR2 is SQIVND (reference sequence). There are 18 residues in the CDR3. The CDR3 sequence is CASSIHPGTGDMNTEAFF. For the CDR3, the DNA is TGTGCCAGTAGTATTCATCCCGGGACAGGGGACATGAACACTGAAGCTTTCTTT.

CDR3 protein: CASSPGTGLVGYTGELFF. The CDR3 coding sequence is TGTGCCAGCAGCCCAGGGACAGGGTTGGTGGGGTACACCGGGGAGCTGTTTTTT. The rearrangement uses TRBV7-8 and TRBJ2-2; 9 bases line up with TRBD1. This CDR3 has 18 amino acids. The V segment lost 5 bases and the J segment 3 bases; nucleotides outside the gene matches: 13. Germline V gene data show CDR1 as SGHVS and CDR2 as FQNEAQ.

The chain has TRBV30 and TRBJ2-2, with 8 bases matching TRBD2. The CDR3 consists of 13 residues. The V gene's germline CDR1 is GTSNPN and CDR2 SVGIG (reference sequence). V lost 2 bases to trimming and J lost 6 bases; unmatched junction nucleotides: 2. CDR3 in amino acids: CAWSPLAAGELFF. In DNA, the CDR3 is TGTGCCTGGAGTCCACTAGCGGCCGGGGAGCTGTTTTTT.